A selection of T cell receptor beta chains follows, all from one sample in a study of T-cell reconstitution after alpha-beta-depleted transplantation in children. MiXCR, applied by TCRdb to the PCR reads, yields one record per CDR3 protein. The sample includes about 50,000 distinct CDR3 sequences, 5% to 6.5% seen only once; the top ten take roughly 31%. The sample was PBMCs, mostly from graft donor cells, taken 60 days after TCRalphabeta/CD19-depleted stem cell transplant. The origin of the receptors is a female patient aged 2-15 years who had a stem cell transplant for aplastic anemia, so the T cells may come from the graft donor. CDR3s include the opening cysteine and the closing phenylalanine or tryptophan. The D gene is left open where the match is weak. The size field is filled for only some rows; it gives once, few, many or a size class.

>many|TRBJ2-2|TRBV6-2/TRBV6-3|NA
CARALGNTGELFF
TGTGCCAGAGCCTTGGGGAACACCGGGGAGCTGTTTTTT
>many|TRBJ2-1|TRBV10-3|NA
CAISDTRGDKGSNEQFF
TGTGCCATCAGTGATACGAGGGGTGATAAGGGAAGCAATGAGCAGTTCTTC
>NA|TRBJ2-1|TRBV11-2|NA
CASSLENSYNEQFF
TGTGCCAGCAGCTTAGAAAATTCCTACAATGAGCAGTTCTTC
>many|TRBJ2-7|TRBV14|TRBD2
CASSQGTSGRVYEQYF
TGTGCCAGCAGCCAAGGGACTAGCGGGAGGGTGTACGAGCAGTACTTC
>few|TRBJ2-6|TRBV7-9|NA
CASSLDLGGDRVLYGVNVLTF
TGTGCCAGCAGCTTAGATTTGGGGGGGGACAGAGTCCTGTACGGAGTCAACGTCCTGACTTTC
>few|TRBJ2-3|TRBV18|NA
CASASASDTQYF
TGTGCCAGCGCATCCGCCTCAGATACGCAGTATTTT
>NA|TRBJ1-2|TRBV28|TRBD1
CATIGQDNYGYTF
TGTGCCACCATCGGACAGGATAACTATGGCTACACCTTC
>many|TRBJ1-1|TRBV29-1|TRBD1
CSVERGQGHTEAFF
TGCAGCGTTGAAAGAGGACAGGGTCACACTGAAGCTTTCTTT
>many|TRBJ2-1|TRBV28|NA
CASSTVNTSPYNEQFF
TGTGCCAGCAGTACCGTCAATACTAGCCCTTACAATGAGCAGTTCTTC
>many|TRBJ2-6|TRBV5-5|NA
CASSQTQGTGANVLTF
TGTGCCAGCAGCCAAACCCAGGGAACTGGGGCCAACGTCCTGACTTTC
>NA|TRBJ1-1|TRBV5-5|NA
CASSLYEGQNTEAFF
TGTGCCAGCAGCTTGTATGAGGGGCAGAACACTGAAGCTTTCTTT
>many|TRBJ2-5|TRBV21-1|NA
CASSKVEREESETQYF
TGTGCCAGCAGCAAAGTGGAGCGGGAGGAGTCGGAGACCCAGTACTTC
>many|TRBJ2-3|TRBV27|NA
CASSLYQVWPSTDTQYF
TGTGCCAGCAGTTTATACCAGGTCTGGCCCTCGACAGATACGCAGTATTTT
>few|TRBJ2-5|TRBV3-1|NA
CASSSYETQYF
TGTGCCAGCAGCTCCTACGAGACCCAGTACTTC
>few|TRBJ1-3|TRBV4-2|NA
CASSQDASSGNTIYF
TGTGCCAGCAGCCAAGACGCCAGCTCTGGAAACACCATATATTTT
>few|TRBJ2-4|TRBV6-1|TRBD1
CASSSDRVLAKNIQYF
TGTGCCAGCAGTTCGGACAGGGTTCTAGCCAAAAACATTCAGTACTTC
>many|TRBJ1-1|TRBV7-9|NA
CASSLVQGSTEAFF
TGTGCCAGCAGCTTAGTACAGGGTTCCACTGAAGCTTTCTTT
>many|TRBJ2-1|TRBV11-2|TRBD2
CASNRLAGAYNEQFF
TGTGCCAGCAATAGACTAGCGGGGGCTTACAATGAGCAGTTCTTC
>many|TRBJ2-1|TRBV7-9|TRBD2
CASRVSGRNNEQFF
TGTGCCAGCAGAGTTAGCGGGAGGAACAATGAGCAGTTCTTC
>many|TRBJ2-1|TRBV5-5|NA
CASSFMGDYNEQFF
TGTGCCAGCAGCTTCATGGGGGACTACAATGAGCAGTTCTTC
>many|TRBJ2-3|TRBV7-2|NA
CASSLGGGVRSDTQYF
TGTGCCAGCAGCTTAGGGGGCGGGGTGCGGTCAGATACGCAGTATTTT
>many|TRBJ2-7|TRBV28|TRBD2
CASRNGRSSYEQYF
TGTGCCAGCCGAAACGGGAGGTCCTCCTACGAGCAGTACTTC
>many|TRBJ2-1|TRBV6-5|NA
CASRPGQGRWNEQFF
TGTGCCAGCAGACCCGGGCAGGGCAGATGGAATGAGCAGTTCTTC
>many|TRBJ2-4|TRBV12-3/TRBV12-4|NA
CASSLSTLAKNIQYF
TGTGCCAGCAGTTTGTCTACCCTAGCCAAAAACATTCAGTACTTC
>many|TRBJ2-7|TRBV10-3|NA
CAISGNPVGRYEQYF
TGTGCCATCAGTGGCAATCCGGTCGGACGTTACGAGCAGTACTTC
>many|TRBJ2-7|TRBV28|NA
CASSFPGQLYEQYF
TGTGCCAGCAGCTTTCCAGGACAGCTCTACGAGCAGTACTTC
>many|TRBJ2-7|TRBV5-1|TRBD1
CASSTGTGKYEQYF
TGCGCCAGCAGCACCGGGACAGGGAAGTACGAGCAGTACTTC
>NA|TRBJ1-2|TRBV30|NA
CAWSETVGYGYTF
TGTGCCTGGAGTGAGACAGTTGGCTATGGCTACACCTTC
>many|TRBJ2-7|TRBV27|TRBD2
CASSETSGSYEQYF
TGTGCCAGCAGTGAAACTAGCGGGAGCTACGAGCAGTACTTC
>many|TRBJ1-5|TRBV5-1|NA
CASSLEGRSNQPQHF
TGCGCCAGCAGCTTGGAAGGTCGTAGCAATCAGCCCCAGCATTTT
>few|TRBJ2-5|TRBV7-3|NA
CASSLALGPQETQYF
TGTGCCAGCAGCTTAGCTTTGGGGCCTCAAGAGACCCAGTACTTC
>few|TRBJ1-1|TRBV3-1|NA
CASSPKTDMNTEAFF
TGTGCCAGCAGCCCGAAGACAGACATGAACACTGAAGCTTTCTTT
>few|TRBJ2-3|TRBV7-2|NA
CASSLSRTTDTQYF
TGTGCCAGCAGTTTGAGCAGAACCACAGATACGCAGTATTTT
>many|TRBJ2-1|TRBV5-5|TRBD1
CASSPGQGAYNEQFF
TGTGCCAGCAGCCCTGGACAGGGGGCATACAATGAGCAGTTCTTC
>once|TRBJ1-3|TRBV7-2|NA
CASSLALYTGNTIYF
TGTGCCAGCAGCTTAGCCCTTTATACTGGAAACACCATATATTTT
>many|TRBJ1-1|TRBV18|NA
CASSPLERVVTEAFF
TGTGCCAGCTCACCTCTTGAAAGGGTGGTCACTGAAGCTTTCTTT
>many|TRBJ2-7|TRBV5-1|TRBD1
CASSLGTGSGEQYF
TGCGCCAGCAGCTTGGGGACAGGGTCTGGGGAGCAGTACTTC
>many|TRBJ2-2|TRBV7-6|TRBD2
CASSQIRLAENTGELFF
TGTGCCAGCAGTCAAATCCGACTAGCGGAGAACACCGGGGAGCTGTTTTTT
>many|TRBJ1-2|TRBV9|NA
CASSVEAGRYGYTF
TGTGCCAGCAGCGTAGAAGCAGGGCGTTATGGCTACACCTTC
>NA|TRBJ2-1|TRBV18|NA
CASSLGAATQFF
TGTGCCAGCTCCCTGGGGGCGGCGACTCAGTTCTTC
>many|TRBJ2-1|TRBV20-1|NA
CSASSQTSYTYNEQFF
TGCAGTGCCAGCTCCCAAACAAGTTATACCTACAATGAGCAGTTCTTC
>many|TRBJ1-1|TRBV14|NA
CASSHGLNTEAFF
TGTGCCAGCAGCCACGGGCTTAACACTGAAGCTTTCTTT
>many|TRBJ2-7|TRBV2|NA
CASSGRGNNYEQYF
TGTGCCAGCAGCGGACGGGGTAACAACTACGAGCAGTACTTC
>many|TRBJ2-7|TRBV28|NA
CASSPTHGGSREQYF
TGTGCCAGCAGTCCCACTCACGGGGGATCAAGAGAGCAGTACTTC
>many|TRBJ2-7|TRBV5-5|NA
CASSLGPRDHYEQYF
TGTGCCAGCAGCTTGGGTCCCAGGGACCACTACGAGCAGTACTTC
>NA|TRBJ2-5|TRBV5-1|NA
CASSRWVQETQYF
TGCGCCAGCAGCAGGTGGGTCCAAGAGACCCAGTACTTC
>medium-sized|TRBJ2-5|TRBV20-1|NA
CSAMTRGIGETQYF
TGCAGTGCAATGACTAGAGGGATAGGAGAGACCCAGTACTTC
>medium-sized|TRBJ1-2|TRBV5-5|NA
CASSLPGNGYTF
TGTGCCAGCAGCTTACCGGGGAATGGCTACACCTTC
>many|TRBJ2-7|TRBV20-1|NA
CSANDHQVYEQYF
TGCAGTGCTAACGACCACCAGGTCTACGAGCAGTACTTC
>few|TRBJ2-7|TRBV11-2|NA
CASSLGGALGEQYF
TGTGCCAGCAGCTTAGGGGGGGCCTTAGGGGAGCAGTACTTC
>many|TRBJ2-2|TRBV12-3/TRBV12-4|NA
CASLQWDTGELFF
TGTGCCAGCCTCCAATGGGACACCGGGGAGCTGTTTTTT
>many|TRBJ1-1|TRBV20-1|TRBD1
CSAWTGGNTEAFF
TGCAGTGCCTGGACAGGGGGGAACACTGAAGCTTTCTTT
>many|TRBJ2-1|TRBV6-5|NA
CASSYGSGRVFNEQFF
TGTGCCAGCAGTTATGGTTCGGGAAGGGTTTTCAATGAGCAGTTCTTC
>NA|TRBJ2-3|TRBV10-2|NA
CASSVVGGGLFGTDTQYF
TGCGCCAGCAGTGTTGTAGGAGGGGGCTTGTTCGGGACAGATACGCAGTATTTT